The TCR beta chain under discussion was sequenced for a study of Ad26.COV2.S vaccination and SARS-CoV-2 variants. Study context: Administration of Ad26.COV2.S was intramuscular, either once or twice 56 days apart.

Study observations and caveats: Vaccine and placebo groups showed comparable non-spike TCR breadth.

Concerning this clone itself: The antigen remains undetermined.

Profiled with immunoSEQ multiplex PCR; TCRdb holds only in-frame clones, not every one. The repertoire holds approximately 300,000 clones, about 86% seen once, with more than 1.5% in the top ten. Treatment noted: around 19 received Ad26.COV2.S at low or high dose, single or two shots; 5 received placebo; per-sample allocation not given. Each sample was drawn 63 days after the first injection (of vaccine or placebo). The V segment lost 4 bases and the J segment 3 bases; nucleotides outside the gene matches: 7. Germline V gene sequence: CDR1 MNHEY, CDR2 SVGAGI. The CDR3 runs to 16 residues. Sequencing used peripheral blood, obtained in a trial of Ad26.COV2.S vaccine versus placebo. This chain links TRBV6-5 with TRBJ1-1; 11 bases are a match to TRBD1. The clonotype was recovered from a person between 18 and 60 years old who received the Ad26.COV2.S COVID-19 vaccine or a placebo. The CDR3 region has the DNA TGTGCCAGCAGTTCCCGGGACAGGGGGTCGGACACTGAAGCTTTCTTT. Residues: CASSSRDRGSDTEAFF.